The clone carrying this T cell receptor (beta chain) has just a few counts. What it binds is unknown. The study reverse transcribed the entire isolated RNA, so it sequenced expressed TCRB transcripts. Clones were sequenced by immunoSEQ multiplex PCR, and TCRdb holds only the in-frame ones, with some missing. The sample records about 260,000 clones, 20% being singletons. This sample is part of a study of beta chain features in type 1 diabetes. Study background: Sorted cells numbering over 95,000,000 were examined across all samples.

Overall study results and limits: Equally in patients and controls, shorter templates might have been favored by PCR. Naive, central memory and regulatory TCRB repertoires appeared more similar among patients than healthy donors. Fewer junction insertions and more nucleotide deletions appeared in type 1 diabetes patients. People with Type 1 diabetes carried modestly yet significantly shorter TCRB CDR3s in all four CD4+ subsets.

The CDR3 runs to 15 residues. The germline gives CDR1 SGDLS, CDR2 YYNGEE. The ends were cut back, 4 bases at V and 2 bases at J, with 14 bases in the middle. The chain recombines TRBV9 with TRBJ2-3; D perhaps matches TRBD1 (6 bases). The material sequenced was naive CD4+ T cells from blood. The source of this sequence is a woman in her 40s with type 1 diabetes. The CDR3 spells CASSPRGPHTDTQYF. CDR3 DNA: TGTGCCAGCAGCCCCAGGGGTCCTCACACAGATACGCAGTATTTT.